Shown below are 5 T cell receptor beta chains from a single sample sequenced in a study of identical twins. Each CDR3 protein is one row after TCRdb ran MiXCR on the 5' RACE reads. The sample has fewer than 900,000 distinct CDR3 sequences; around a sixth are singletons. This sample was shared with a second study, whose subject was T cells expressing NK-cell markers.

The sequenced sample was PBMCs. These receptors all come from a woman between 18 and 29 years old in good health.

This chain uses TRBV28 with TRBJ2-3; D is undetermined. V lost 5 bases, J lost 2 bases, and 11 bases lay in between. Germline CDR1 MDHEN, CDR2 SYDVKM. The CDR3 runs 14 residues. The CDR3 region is CASSRAAHTDTQYF. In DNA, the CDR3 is TGTGCCAGCAGTAGGGCAGCACACACAGATACGCAGTATTTT.

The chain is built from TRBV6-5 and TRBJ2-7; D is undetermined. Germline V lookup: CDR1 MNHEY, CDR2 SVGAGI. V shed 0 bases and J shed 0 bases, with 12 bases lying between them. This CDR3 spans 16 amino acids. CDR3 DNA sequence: TGTGCCAGCAGTTACTCGAGTAGTATACACTCCTACGAGCAGTACTTC. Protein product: CASSYSSSIHSYEQYF.

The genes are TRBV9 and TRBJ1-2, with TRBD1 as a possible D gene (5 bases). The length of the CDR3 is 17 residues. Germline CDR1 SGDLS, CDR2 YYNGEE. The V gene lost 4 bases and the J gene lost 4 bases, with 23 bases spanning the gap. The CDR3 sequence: CASSSNLEETEVYGYTF. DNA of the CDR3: TGTGCCAGCAGCTCCAACCTCGAGGAGACAGAAGTCTATGGCTACACCTTC.

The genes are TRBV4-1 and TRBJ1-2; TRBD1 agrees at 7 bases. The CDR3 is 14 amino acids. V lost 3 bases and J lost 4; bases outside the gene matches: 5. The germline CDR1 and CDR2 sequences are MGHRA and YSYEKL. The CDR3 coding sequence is TGCGCCAGCAGCCATGACAGGGCTGGCTATGGCTACACCTTC. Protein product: CASSHDRAGYGYTF.

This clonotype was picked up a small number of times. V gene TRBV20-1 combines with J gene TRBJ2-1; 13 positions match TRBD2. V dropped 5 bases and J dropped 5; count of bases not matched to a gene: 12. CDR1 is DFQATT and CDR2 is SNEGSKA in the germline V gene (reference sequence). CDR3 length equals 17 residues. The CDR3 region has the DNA TGCAGTGCTTACCCAACCCCACTAGCGGGGGGGCACAATGAGCAGTTCTTC. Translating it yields CSAYPTPLAGGHNEQFF.